Listed here are 7 T cell receptor beta chains from one sample, sequenced in a study of technical replicates of blood from several donors. Repertoires were generated with immunoSEQ multiplex PCR, while TCRdb's copy carries only in-frame clones and drops some. Here the sample spans 15,000 to 20,000 clones, approximately 90% being singletons. The specimen was PBMCs. These receptors all come from a human donor in good health.

The V and J genes are TRBV6-5 and TRBJ1-1; tentative D call: TRBD1 (5 bases). Deletions cut 0 bases from V and 1 base from J, with 12 bases between. The CDR3 loop spans 16 amino acids. CDR1 and CDR2 from the germline V gene are MNHEY and SVGAGI. DNA of the CDR3: TGTGCCAGCAGTTACTCAGCAGGGTGGCAGAACACTGAAGCTTTCTTT. Its translation is CASSYSAGWQNTEAFF.

This chain links TRBV27 with TRBJ1-1; D is unclear. In germline, CDR1 is MNHEY, CDR2 SMNVEV (reference sequence). Trimming pared 2 bases from V and 0 bases from J, leaving 4 bases between. The CDR3 consists of 13 residues. The CDR3: CASSLLMNTEAFF. As DNA, the CDR3 is TGTGCCAGCAGTTTACTTATGAACACTGAAGCTTTCTTT.

The chain links TRBV18 to TRBJ1-1, with 7 bases that match TRBD1. CDR3 size: 15 residues. Germline-derived CDR1 and CDR2 are KGHSH and LQKENI. Germline trimming cut 5 bases from V and 1 base from J; bases unmatched to any gene: 7. In nucleotides, the CDR3 is TGTGCCAGCTCAAGAGGACAGGACGAGAACACTGAAGCTTTCTTT. Translation gives CASSRGQDENTEAFF.

The chain uses TRBV2 and TRBJ1-1; 7 nucleotides agree with TRBD1. After removal of 9 bases from V and 1 base from J, the junction contained 2 bases not matched to a gene. Germline lookup yields CDR1 SNHLY and CDR2 FYNNEI. This CDR3 comprises 12 residues. CDR3 sequence: CASGQENTEAFF. In DNA form, the CDR3 reads TGTGCCAGTGGACAGGAGAACACTGAAGCTTTCTTT.

This clone was seen only a few times. The genes are TRBV2 and TRBJ2-7; 12 nucleotides match TRBD2. V lost 10 bases, J lost 6 bases, and 4 bases stayed unmatched. The germline CDR1 and CDR2 sequences are SNHLY and FYNNEI. The CDR3 totals 12 residues. In nucleotides, the CDR3 is TGTGCCACCGGACTAGCGGGACTCGAGCAGTACTTC. Its protein product is CATGLAGLEQYF.

The J gene is TRBJ2-1, the V gene TRBV5-1; D possibly corresponds to TRBD2 (6 bases). Germline assignment: CDR1 SGHRS and CDR2 YFSETQ. V lost 0 bases, J lost 10 bases, and 14 bases lay in between. This CDR3 spans 14 amino acids. CDR3 nucleotide sequence: TGCGCCAGCAGCTTGGTTAGCGGTTTAGAAGAGCAGTTCTTC. Amino acid sequence: CASSLVSGLEEQFF.

This clone was found a few times. The chain uses TRBV28 and TRBJ2-7; D gene uncertain. CDR3 length: 14 amino acids. From germline, CDR1 is MDHEN and CDR2 SYDVKM. The V and J ends lost 8 bases and 0 bases respectively, with 14 bases between them. CDR3 bases: TGTGCCAGCGCTATTTCGGGTCACTCCTACGAGCAGTACTTC. The encoded protein is CASAISGHSYEQYF.